This T cell receptor (beta chain) was recorded in a study of T cell responses to AZD1222 COVID-19 vaccine. Regarding the study as a whole: An increase in Spike-specific TCR breadth and depth was observed after two AZD1222 doses.

As concerns this clone: What it binds is not known.

Profiling relied on immunoSEQ multiplex PCR, and the TCRdb table lists in-frame clones only, not all of them. The sample holds about 77,000 clones, more than 90% seen once. The TCR originated in an adult who received the AZD1222 COVID-19 vaccine. The input for sequencing was peripheral blood, taken 28 days after the second AZD1222 dose.

CDR3 region: CALDSDRGEKLFF. CDR3 nucleotides: TGTGCCTTGGACTCGGACAGGGGTGAAAAACTGTTTTTT. The chain is built from TRBV30 and TRBJ1-4; 9 nucleotides line up with TRBD1. Germline loops: CDR1 GTSNPN, CDR2 SVGIG (reference sequence). V lost 7 bases to trimming and J lost 7 bases; unmatched junction nucleotides: 7. The CDR3 has 13 amino acids.